Below are 5 T cell receptor beta chains sequenced from a single sample in a study of neurological immune-mediated disorders. Each CDR3 protein is one row after TCRdb ran MiXCR on the 5' RACE reads. The table shows over 75,000 distinct CDR3 sequences, with 5.8% occurring only once. Time point noted: longitudinal time-point 2. The sample consisted of PBMCs. Receptor source: an older woman with multiple sclerosis.

The table lists this clonotype with many counts. The chain carries TRBV19 and TRBJ1-2; D may be TRBD1 (6 bases). Germline V gene sequence: CDR1 LNHDA, CDR2 SQIVND (reference sequence). Trimming removed 10 bases at V and 4 bases at J, with 16 bases between. The CDR3 extends over 13 amino acids. The CDR3: CATRGGWTYGYTF. The CDR3 DNA sequence: TGTGCCACCAGAGGGGGTTGGACCTATGGCTACACCTTC.

This clonotype was counted between two and nine times. V and J are TRBV20-1 and TRBJ1-6, with D perhaps TRBD1 (5 bases). CDR3 length equals 14 residues. In germline, CDR1 is DFQATT, CDR2 SNEGSKA (reference sequence). The germline V and J ends were trimmed by 7 bases and 6 bases, with 16 bases remaining between them. The CDR3 protein is CSGGGQNSNSPLHF. CDR3 in DNA: TGCAGTGGGGGCGGGCAGAACTCTAATTCACCCCTCCACTTT.

This clonotype was counted many times. The chain employs TRBV7-6 and TRBJ1-1, with unresolved D. V was clipped by 4 bases and J by 1 base, with 10 bases between them. The CDR3 sequence is 14 residues long. Germline CDR1 reads SGHVS; CDR2 reads FNYEAQ. CDR3 in DNA: TGTGCCAGCAGCTCTCGGGATTCGAACACTGAAGCTTTCTTT. Encoded protein: CASSSRDSNTEAFF.

This clonotype was detected ten times or more. This chain links TRBV6-5 with TRBJ2-5; D may be TRBD1 (6 bases). Germline V gene data show CDR1 as MNHEY and CDR2 as SVGAGI. V was pared by 6 bases and J by 5 bases, with 13 bases between. The CDR3 is 13 amino acids. This chain's CDR3 is CASRTGLGETQYF. CDR3 DNA: TGTGCCAGCAGAACAGGGTTGGGGGAGACCCAGTACTTC.

A single count supports this clonotype. The V and J genes are TRBV7-6 and TRBJ2-1, with D maybe TRBD2 (5 bases). The CDR3 is made up of 15 amino acids. V lost 8 bases, J lost 2 bases, and 16 bases lay in between. Germline-derived CDR1 and CDR2 are SGHVS and FNYEAQ. The DNA of the CDR3 is TGTGCCAGCGGCCTTACGGAGGATCCCTACAATGAGCAGTTCTTC. Translation: CASGLTEDPYNEQFF. Combining the CDR3 with reference TRBV7-6 and TRBJ2-1 gives the whole variable domain GAGVSQSPRYKVTKRGQDVALRCDPISGHVSLYWYRQALGQGPEFLTYFNYEAQQDKSGLPNDRFSAERPEGSISTLTIQRTEQRDSAMYRCASGLTEDPYNEQFFGPGTRLTVL.